What follows are 20 T cell receptor beta chains derived from one specimen sequenced in a study of blood T cell repertoires in COVID-19. TCRdb's table, derived via immunoSEQ multiplex PCR, lists solely in-frame clones and lacks some. The sample has approximately 160,000 clones, more than 75% seen once. The sample comprised PBMCs or T cells enriched from blood (not recorded which). The source is a woman in her forties or fifties who had recovered from COVID-19.

The rearrangement uses TRBV27 and TRBJ2-1; maybe TRBD1 (5 bases). Germline lookup yields CDR1 MNHEY and CDR2 SMNVEV (reference sequence). The V end was cut by 2 bases, the J end by 6 bases, with 8 bases between. The CDR3 has 13 amino acids. CDR3 coding DNA: TGTGCCAGCAGTTTAGGGCAGGGCAATGAGCAGTTCTTC. It yields the protein CASSLGQGNEQFF.

The rearrangement uses TRBV5-1 and TRBJ2-5; 8 nucleotides line up with TRBD2. Germline CDR1 SGHRS, CDR2 YFSETQ. The trim removed 4 bases at V and 5 bases at J, leaving 16 bases unmatched. This CDR3 comprises 17 residues. The CDR3 coding sequence is TGCGCCAGCAGCCCGGGGGCTTATCGAGCGGGAGCTGAGACCCAGTACTTC. Translated: CASSPGAYRAGAETQYF.

V is TRBV29-1 and J is TRBJ2-3, with TRBD1 matching over 7 bases. J was trimmed by 4 bases and V by 7 bases; bases with no gene match: 5. The CDR3 contains 12 residues. The germline V gene encodes CDR1 SQVTM and CDR2 ANQGSEA. CDR3 in DNA: TGCAGCGCCCGACAGGGTGCAGATACGCAGTATTTT. Translation: CSARQGADTQYF.

In this sample, this clone turned up once. V is TRBV2 and J is TRBJ1-5; D is unclear. V lost 6 bases and J lost 0, with 9 bases in between. The germline CDR1 and CDR2 sequences are SNHLY and FYNNEI. This CDR3 is 14 amino acids long. For the CDR3, the DNA is TGTGCCAGCAGCCAACAGTTTAGCAATCAGCCCCAGCATTTT. It codes for CASSQQFSNQPQHF. Supplemented by reference TRBV2 and TRBJ1-5, the full variable domain reads EPEVTQTPSHQVTQMGQEVILRCVPISNHLYFYWYRQILGQKVEFLVSFYNNEISEKSEIFDDQFSVERPDGSNFTLKIRSTKLEDSAMYFCASSQQFSNQPQHFGDGTRLSIL.

This clone occurred once. This rearrangement joins TRBV19 to TRBJ1-1; D is perhaps TRBD1 (5 bases). Per germline, CDR1 LNHDA and CDR2 SQIVND (reference sequence). V was cut by 5 bases and J by 1 base, with 14 bases left in between. This CDR3 is built from 15 residues. In DNA, the CDR3 is TGTGCCAGTAGTGTCACACAGGTGGAGAACACTGAAGCTTTCTTT. It encodes CASSVTQVENTEAFF.

This chain connects TRBV10-3 to TRBJ1-3; 7 nucleotides line up with TRBD1. The CDR3 loop spans 15 amino acids. Trimming cost V 6 bases and J 0 bases; bases outside gene matches: 5. CDR1 and CDR2 from the germline V gene are ENHRY and SYGVKD. The CDR3 nucleotides read TGTGCCATCAGGGGGGACAGCCTCTCTGGAAACACCATATATTTT. Translated: CAIRGDSLSGNTIYF.

This clone came up once. The V call is TRBV30, the J call TRBJ2-5, with 12 positions matching TRBD2. Per the germline V gene, CDR1 is GTSNPN and CDR2 is SVGIG (reference sequence). The length of the CDR3 is 15 residues. J gave up 2 bases and V 1 base, and 2 bases lay outside the gene matches. The CDR3 DNA reads TGTGCCTGGAGTGCCGGACTAGCGGGACAAGAGACCCAGTACTTC. Residues: CAWSAGLAGQETQYF.

V is TRBV25-1 and J is TRBJ2-5; 9 bases are a match to TRBD1. This CDR3 is 15 amino acids long. CDR1 and CDR2 from the germline V gene are MGHDK and SYGVNS. Unmatched junction bases numbered 7, after V lost 3 bases and J lost 5 bases. DNA of the CDR3: TGTGCCAGCAGTGACATGACAGGGGGTATCGAGACCCAGTACTTC. As protein: CASSDMTGGIETQYF.

This chain links TRBV29-1 with TRBJ2-7; 9 bases align to TRBD1. The CDR3 spans 13 residues. Germline CDR1 is SQVTM and CDR2 is ANQGSEA. Trimming cost V 5 bases and J 2 bases; bases outside gene matches: 4. The CDR3 region has the DNA TGCAGCGTTAAGGGACAGGGCCCCTACGAGCAGTACTTC. Translated, it gives CSVKGQGPYEQYF.

V gene TRBV3-1 (or the pseudogene TRBV3-2) combines with J gene TRBJ2-2; unclear D gene. CDR3 size: 11 residues. Trimming pared 3 bases from V and 7 bases from J, leaving 3 bases between. CDR1 is LGHDT and CDR2 is YNNKEL in the germline V gene (reference sequence). The CDR3 DNA sequence: TGTGCCAGCAGCCAGAGCGGGGAGCTGTTTTTT. Amino acid sequence: CASSQSGELFF.

The rearrangement joins TRBV5-1 to TRBJ2-7, with D maybe TRBD1 (6 bases). CDR1 SGHRS and CDR2 YFSETQ come from the germline V gene. V was cut by 4 bases and J by 3 bases, with 17 bases left in between. The CDR3 sequence is 15 residues long. CDR3 in amino acids: CASSGHSRGSYEQYF. The CDR3 DNA reads TGCGCCAGCAGCGGACATTCCAGGGGAAGCTACGAGCAGTACTTC.

The chain combines TRBV5-8 with TRBJ1-3; unclear D gene. The CDR3 loop spans 15 amino acids. Germline V CDR1 and CDR2: SGHTS, YDEGEE. V shed 0 bases and J shed 0 bases, with 7 bases lying between them. The CDR3 DNA follows: TGTGCCAGCAGCTTGGCTCAGTACTCTGGAAACACCATATATTTT. Protein sequence: CASSLAQYSGNTIYF.

A few counts support this clone. The chain is built from TRBV6-1 and TRBJ2-1, with a possible D match to TRBD2 (5 bases). There are 14 residues in the CDR3. Trimming stripped 3 bases from V and 6 bases from J, with 12 bases between. The V gene's germline CDR1 is MNHNS and CDR2 SASEGT. This CDR3 reads CASSDRAEINEQFF. The CDR3 nucleotides are TGTGCCAGCAGTGACCGAGCGGAAATCAATGAGCAGTTCTTC.

This chain joins TRBV7-9 and TRBJ1-3, with unresolved D. Trimming shortened V by 5 bases and J by 6 bases, and 11 bases separated the two germline ends. CDR3 length: 13 amino acids. CDR1 is SEHNR, CDR2 FQNEAQ, per germline (reference sequence). In DNA form, the CDR3 reads TGTGCCAGCAGCCCAGATGCCACAAACACCATATATTTT. Its translation: CASSPDATNTIYF.

The chain is built from TRBV5-5 and TRBJ2-7; 7 positions match TRBD1. The ends lost 4 bases at V and 6 bases at J; junction bases unmatched: 7. CDR1 is SGHKS, CDR2 YYEKEE, per germline (reference sequence). The CDR3 runs 13 residues. The CDR3 loop reads CASSPTTGLEQYF. The CDR3 region has the DNA TGTGCCAGCAGCCCAACGACAGGGCTCGAGCAGTACTTC.

This sequence joins TRBV7-9 and TRBJ1-5; no clear D gene. The CDR3 runs to 12 residues. The V end was cut by 2 bases, the J end by 4 bases, with 3 bases between. CDR1 and CDR2 (germline): SEHNR, FQNEAQ (reference sequence). This CDR3 is CASSLYNQPQHF. CDR3 DNA: TGTGCCAGCAGCTTATATAATCAGCCCCAGCATTTT.

V usage is TRBV28 and J usage is TRBJ1-1; TRBD1 might be the D (5 bases). The CDR3 sequence is 15 residues long. Germline V lookup: CDR1 MDHEN, CDR2 SYDVKM. Trimming removed 2 bases from V and 5 bases from J, with 15 bases in between. CDR3: CASSLRGLGQTEAFF. The CDR3, as DNA: TGTGCCAGCAGTTTAAGGGGTCTGGGGCAGACTGAAGCTTTCTTT.

The chain links TRBV28 to TRBJ1-2; 7 bases map to TRBD1. V lost 5 bases to trimming and J lost 8 bases; unmatched junction nucleotides: 8. Germline V gives CDR1 MDHEN, CDR2 SYDVKM. The CDR3 runs to 13 residues. CDR3 nucleotide sequence: TGTGCCAGCAGTCTAAGACAGGGTGGCGGCTACACCTTC. It codes for CASSLRQGGGYTF.

This rearrangement joins TRBV19 to TRBJ2-1, with 12 bases fitting TRBD2. Germline values: CDR1 LNHDA, CDR2 SQIVND (reference sequence). J was trimmed by 3 bases and V by 7 bases; bases with no gene match: 1. The CDR3 is made up of 14 amino acids. The CDR3 loop reads CASTGLAGYNEQFF. The CDR3 DNA reads TGTGCCAGTACGGGACTAGCGGGCTACAATGAGCAGTTCTTC.

The V and J genes are TRBV11-1 and TRBJ2-1; 10 bases line up with TRBD2. The CDR3 is 15 residues long. The germline CDR1 and CDR2 sequences are SGHAT and FQDESV (reference sequence). After removal of 2 bases from V and 10 bases from J, the junction contained 8 bases not matched to a gene. The CDR3 region is CASSLLAGGSSEQFF. CDR3 DNA sequence: TGTGCCAGCAGCTTATTAGCGGGAGGTAGTAGCGAGCAGTTCTTC.